This TCR beta chain originates from a study of T cell responses to AZD1222 COVID-19 vaccine. Points on this clone: Its antigen is still unknown.

Libraries were prepared by immunoSEQ multiplex PCR; TCRdb keeps only in-frame clonotypes and omits some of them. The data contain around 71,000 clones, 70% to 85% of them singletons. Germline assignment: CDR1 MRHNA and CDR2 SNTAGT. CDR3 size: 16 residues. V lost 3 bases, J lost 0 bases, and 4 bases stayed unmatched. General study findings and limits: In all cases, repertoires were sampled only after the peak T cell response. Vaccine-associated CD4 TCRs spanned spike, dominant at 160-218 and 743-854.

Material: peripheral blood, obtained on day 0 of AZD1222 vaccination. This receptor was identified in an adult in good health. The V and J genes are TRBV6-4 and TRBJ2-3; 9 positions match TRBD2. This CDR3 reads CASSEFAGGSTDTQYF. In nucleotides, the CDR3 is TGTGCCAGCAGTGAATTTGCGGGGGGGAGCACAGATACGCAGTATTTT.